The 8 T cell receptor beta chains in this list originate from one sample, sequenced in a study of T cell responses to AZD1222 COVID-19 vaccine. Here immunoSEQ multiplex PCR was the method, and the copy in TCRdb shows in-frame clones only, minus some. Of about 150,000 clones in the sample, over 85% were seen once. Sequenced material: peripheral blood, taken on day 0 of AZD1222 vaccination. Receptor source: an adult in good health.

V usage is TRBV3-1 (or the pseudogene TRBV3-2) and J usage is TRBJ2-7; 8 bases are shared with TRBD2. The CDR3 length is 16 residues. With V trimmed by 3 bases and J by 0 bases, 7 bases remained unmatched. Looked up from germline, CDR1 is LGHDT and CDR2 is YNNKEL (reference sequence). The CDR3 is CASSHPGLASSYEQYF. CDR3 in DNA: TGTGCCAGCAGCCATCCCGGACTAGCAAGCTCCTACGAGCAGTACTTC.

The rearrangement uses TRBV7-3 and TRBJ1-1; possible D gene TRBD1, 6 bases. The V gene lost 5 bases and the J gene lost 1 base, with 8 bases spanning the gap. In germline, CDR1 is SGHTA, CDR2 FQGTGA. The CDR3 has 13 residues. For the CDR3, the DNA is TGTGCCAGCAGCGTGACAGGGAACACTGAAGCTTTCTTT. Translating gives CASSVTGNTEAFF.

The V call is TRBV5-4, the J call TRBJ2-5; 11 bases agree with TRBD2. CDR3 length: 16 residues. The germline V gene has CDR1 SGHNT and CDR2 YYREEE (reference sequence). The V gene end was trimmed by 0 bases and the J gene end by 5 bases; junction bases not matched to a gene: 6. CDR3 nucleotide sequence: TGTGCCAGCAGCTTGGGGCTAGCGGGGGGTGAGGAGACCCAGTACTTC. The encoded protein is CASSLGLAGGEETQYF.

The chain is built from TRBV7-2 and TRBJ2-5; maybe TRBD2 (7 bases). The ends were cut back, 1 base at V and 5 bases at J, with 14 bases in the middle. This CDR3 contains 15 residues. Per germline, CDR1 SGHTA and CDR2 FQGNSA. The CDR3 nucleotides read TGTGCCAGCAGCTTAGGTGGGGGGGCGCGGGAGACCCAGTACTTC. It codes for CASSLGGGARETQYF.

This clone was observed once. This chain connects TRBV30 to TRBJ1-6; no reliable D call. The germline V and J ends were trimmed by 3 bases and 0 bases, with 6 bases remaining between them. The CDR3 contains 14 residues. Germline CDR1 GTSNPN, CDR2 SVGIG (reference sequence). In DNA, the CDR3 is TGTGCCTGGAGCGGGTTCTCCTATAATTCACCCCTCCACTTT. Translated: CAWSGFSYNSPLHF.

This clone appeared a single time. This sequence joins TRBV5-1 and TRBJ1-1, with D tentatively TRBD1 (5 bases). Trimming took 4 bases from V and 4 from J, leaving 8 bases between them. Germline CDR1 and CDR2: SGHRS and YFSETQ. CDR3 length: 12 residues. CDR3 sequence (DNA): TGCGCCAGCAGCGCGGGGGTCACTGAAGCTTTCTTT. Translating it yields CASSAGVTEAFF.

The rearrangement links TRBV24-1 to TRBJ2-3; 10 positions match TRBD2. Germline CDR1 reads KGHDR; CDR2 reads SFDVKD. V was pared by 1 base and J by 5 bases, with 8 bases of the junction left unmatched. The CDR3 is 17 residues long. The CDR3 bases are TGTGCCACCAGTGATTTTCGGGCTAGCGGGGGCCTAGATACGCAGTATTTT. Encoded protein: CATSDFRASGGLDTQYF.

This chain connects TRBV6-5 to TRBJ2-7; possibly TRBD1 for D (5 bases). The CDR3 contains 14 residues. V lost 4 bases to trimming and J lost 0 bases, with 10 bases between them. The germline V gene encodes CDR1 MNHEY and CDR2 SVGAGI. The CDR3 region is CASSSGHNSYEQYF. The DNA for the CDR3 is TGTGCCAGCAGTTCTGGACACAACTCCTACGAGCAGTACTTC.